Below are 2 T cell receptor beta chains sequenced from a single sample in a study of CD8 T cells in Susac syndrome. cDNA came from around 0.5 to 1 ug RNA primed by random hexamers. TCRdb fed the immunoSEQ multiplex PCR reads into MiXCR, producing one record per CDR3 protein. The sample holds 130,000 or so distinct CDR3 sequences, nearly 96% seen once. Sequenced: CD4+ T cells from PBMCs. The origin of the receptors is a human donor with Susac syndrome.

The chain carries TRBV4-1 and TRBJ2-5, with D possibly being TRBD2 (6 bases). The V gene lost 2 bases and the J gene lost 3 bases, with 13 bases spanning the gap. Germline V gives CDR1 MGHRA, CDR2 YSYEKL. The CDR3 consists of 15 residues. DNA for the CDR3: TGCGCCAGCAGCCAACACCCTGGAGGGAAAGAGACCCAGTACTTC. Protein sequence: CASSQHPGGKETQYF.

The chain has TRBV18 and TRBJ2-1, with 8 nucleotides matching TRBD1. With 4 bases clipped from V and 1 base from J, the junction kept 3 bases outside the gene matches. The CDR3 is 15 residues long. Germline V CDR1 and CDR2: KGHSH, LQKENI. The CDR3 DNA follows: TGTGCCAGCTCACTCCGGACAGGGTCCTACAATGAGCAGTTCTTC. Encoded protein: CASSLRTGSYNEQFF.